This T cell receptor beta chain was obtained from a study of blood T cell repertoires in COVID-19. In the study overall: Sites across the United States, Italy and Spain contributed samples from acute and convalescent COVID-19. Sample material is recorded as cDNA or gDNA derived from T cells, B-cell-depleted T cells, or PBMCs.

This clone has only one observation. Authors' data handling: Estimates of nucleated cell counts were drawn from the amplification of reference gene primers. Method: immunoSEQ multiplex PCR; TCRdb's copy keeps in-frame clones and lacks some. V and J calls plus clone size are reproduced from that table; the DNA served to infer D and trimming. The sample contains 250,000 to 350,000 clones, around 87% of which appear only once. From germline, CDR1 is MNHEY and CDR2 SVGEGT. Trimming stripped 6 bases from V and 4 bases from J, with 15 bases between. CDR3 length: 14 amino acids. The source of this sequence is a woman aged 50 to 65 who had recovered from COVID-19. Sequences were obtained from peripheral blood. This sequence joins TRBV6-2 or TRBV6-3 and TRBJ2-5, with D perhaps TRBD2 (6 bases). In DNA, the CDR3 is TGTGCCAGCAGACCTACTGGGGAGGCAGAGACCCAGTACTTC. Amino acids: CASRPTGEAETQYF.